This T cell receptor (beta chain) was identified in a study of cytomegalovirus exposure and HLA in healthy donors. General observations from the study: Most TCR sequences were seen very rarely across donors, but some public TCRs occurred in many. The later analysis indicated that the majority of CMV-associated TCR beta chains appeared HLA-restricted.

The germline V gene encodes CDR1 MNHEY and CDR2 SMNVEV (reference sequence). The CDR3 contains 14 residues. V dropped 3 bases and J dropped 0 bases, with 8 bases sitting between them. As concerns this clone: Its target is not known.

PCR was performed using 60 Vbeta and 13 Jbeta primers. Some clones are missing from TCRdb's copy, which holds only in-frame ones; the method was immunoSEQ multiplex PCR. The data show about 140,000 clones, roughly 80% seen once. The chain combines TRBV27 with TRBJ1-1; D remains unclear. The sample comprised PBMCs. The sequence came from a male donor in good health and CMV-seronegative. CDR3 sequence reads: CASSFSGMNTEAFF. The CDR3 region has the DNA TGTGCCAGCAGTTTCTCCGGTATGAACACTGAAGCTTTCTTT.